Included here is one T cell receptor beta chain sequence, with context. The antigen remains undetermined. Each gene name is a mouse one. The CDR3 end falls 1 residue outside the read, so it is completed with the germline J gene. The V gene end was trimmed by 4 bases and the J gene end by 4 bases; junction bases not matched to a gene: 3. CDR3 length: 14 residues. CDR1 is FNHDT and CDR2 is SITEND in the germline V gene (reference sequence). The sample comes from a study of tissue T cells after allogeneic stem cell transplantation. Notes on the study in general: Only a limited share of tissue TCRs appeared in blood or spleen. Anatomically similar tissues had similar TCR repertoires within each patient.

TCRbeta CDR3 was sequenced at survey depth with template counts. Clones were sequenced by immunoSEQ multiplex PCR, and TCRdb holds only the in-frame ones, with some missing. The sample includes about 48,000 clones, around 70% of them seen just once. This clonotype was obtained from a pool of C57BL/6 mice in good health. The chain combines TRBV19 with TRBJ1-4; 8 bases agree with TRBD1. The material sequenced was sorted cells pooled from one or two spleens. Partial CDR3 DNA: TGTGCCAGCAGTTCCGGGACAGGCAACGAAAGATTATTT. Translating gives CASSSGTGNERLF. The whole CDR3 sequence is CASSSGTGNERLFF. Looking up the rest from reference TRBV19 and TRBJ1-4 gives the full variable domain: GGIITQTPKFLIGQEGQKLTLKCQQNFNHDTMYWYRQDSGKGLRLIYYSITENDLQKGDLSEGYDASREKKSSFSLTVTSAQKNEMAVFLCASSSGTGNERLFFGHGTKLSVL.